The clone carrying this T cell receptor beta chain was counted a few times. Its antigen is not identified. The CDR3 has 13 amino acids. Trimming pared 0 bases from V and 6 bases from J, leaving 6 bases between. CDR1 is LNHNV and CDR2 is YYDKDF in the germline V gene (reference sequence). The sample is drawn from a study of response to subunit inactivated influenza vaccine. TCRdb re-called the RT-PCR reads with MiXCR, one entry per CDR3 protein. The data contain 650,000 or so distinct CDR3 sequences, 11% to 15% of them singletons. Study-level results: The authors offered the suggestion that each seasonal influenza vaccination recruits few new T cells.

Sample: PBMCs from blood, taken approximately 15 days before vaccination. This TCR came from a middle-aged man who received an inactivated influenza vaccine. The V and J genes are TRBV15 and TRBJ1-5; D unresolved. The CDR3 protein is CATSRDLGQPQHF. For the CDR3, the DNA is TGTGCCACCAGCAGAGATTTAGGTCAGCCCCAGCATTTT.